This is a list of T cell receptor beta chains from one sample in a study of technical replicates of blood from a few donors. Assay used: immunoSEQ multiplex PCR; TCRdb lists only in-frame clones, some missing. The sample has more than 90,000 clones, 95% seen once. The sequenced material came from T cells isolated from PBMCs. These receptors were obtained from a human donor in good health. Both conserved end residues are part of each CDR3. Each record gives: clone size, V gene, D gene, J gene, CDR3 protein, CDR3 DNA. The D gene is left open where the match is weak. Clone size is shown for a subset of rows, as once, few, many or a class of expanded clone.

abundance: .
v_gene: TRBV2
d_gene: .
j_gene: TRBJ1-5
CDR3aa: CASNLADQPQHF
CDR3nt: TGTGCCAGCAATTTAGCGGATCAGCCCCAGCATTTT

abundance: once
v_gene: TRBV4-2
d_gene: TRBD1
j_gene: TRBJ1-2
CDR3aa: CASSPEGTGYRGYTF
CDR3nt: TGTGCCAGCAGCCCGGAGGGGACAGGATATCGTGGCTACACCTTC

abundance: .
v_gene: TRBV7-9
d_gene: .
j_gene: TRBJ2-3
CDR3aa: CASSLNHGTDTQYF
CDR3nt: TGTGCCAGCAGCTTAAATCATGGCACAGATACGCAGTATTTT

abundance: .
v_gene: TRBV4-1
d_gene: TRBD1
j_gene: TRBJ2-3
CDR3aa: CASSQYRGTGEFTDTQYF
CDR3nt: TGCGCCAGCAGCCAATACCGGGGCACAGGGGAATTCACAGATACGCAGTATTTT

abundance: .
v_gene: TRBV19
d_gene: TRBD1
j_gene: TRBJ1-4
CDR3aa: CASTHTGDGGMKKLFF
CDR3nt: TGTGCCAGTACCCACACAGGGGATGGGGGAATGAAGAAACTGTTTTTT

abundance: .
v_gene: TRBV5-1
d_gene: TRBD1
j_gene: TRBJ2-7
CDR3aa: CASSTRTGSAYEQYF
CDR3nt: TGCGCCAGCAGCACTCGGACAGGCTCGGCCTACGAGCAGTACTTC

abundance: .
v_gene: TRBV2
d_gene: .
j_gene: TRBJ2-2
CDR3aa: CASTPSRGNTGELFF
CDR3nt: TGTGCCAGCACCCCCTCGCGCGGTAACACCGGGGAGCTGTTTTTT

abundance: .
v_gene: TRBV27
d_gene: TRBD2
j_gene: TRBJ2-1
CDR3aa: CASYRGGNYNEQFF
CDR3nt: TGTGCCTCCTACCGGGGGGGGAACTACAATGAGCAGTTCTTC

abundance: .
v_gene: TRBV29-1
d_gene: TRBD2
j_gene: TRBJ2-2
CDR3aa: CSAQGSASGGRLTGELFF
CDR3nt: TGCAGCGCCCAGGGGTCGGCTAGCGGGGGGCGTCTCACGGGGGAGCTGTTTTTT

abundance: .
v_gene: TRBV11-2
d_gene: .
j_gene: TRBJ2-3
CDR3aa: CASSPEPSTDTQYF
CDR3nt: TGTGCCAGCAGCCCGGAGCCTAGCACAGATACGCAGTATTTT

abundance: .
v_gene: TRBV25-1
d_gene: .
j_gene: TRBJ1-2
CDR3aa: CASSANLRQREDYTF
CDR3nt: TGTGCCAGCAGTGCCAATCTTAGACAGAGGGAGGACTACACCTTC

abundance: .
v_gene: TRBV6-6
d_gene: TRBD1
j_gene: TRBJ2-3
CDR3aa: CASATGGEADTQYF
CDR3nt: TGTGCCAGCGCGACAGGGGGCGAGGCAGATACGCAGTATTTT

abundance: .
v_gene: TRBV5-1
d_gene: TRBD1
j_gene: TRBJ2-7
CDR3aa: CASSHRTGGEYEQYF
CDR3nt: TGCGCCAGCAGCCACCGGACAGGGGGGGAATACGAGCAGTACTTC

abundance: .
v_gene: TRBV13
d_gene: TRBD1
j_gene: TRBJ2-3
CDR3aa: CASSLGQGTTDTQYF
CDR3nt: TGTGCCAGCAGCTTGGGACAGGGTACCACAGATACGCAGTATTTT

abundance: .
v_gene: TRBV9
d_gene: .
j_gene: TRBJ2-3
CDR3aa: CASSVVGGLAPDTQYF
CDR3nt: TGTGCCAGCAGCGTAGTAGGGGGTTTAGCCCCAGATACGCAGTATTTT

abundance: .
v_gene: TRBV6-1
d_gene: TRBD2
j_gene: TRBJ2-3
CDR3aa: CASSEMGLAGGDTQYF
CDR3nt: TGTGCCAGCAGTGAAATGGGACTAGCGGGAGGCGATACGCAGTATTTT

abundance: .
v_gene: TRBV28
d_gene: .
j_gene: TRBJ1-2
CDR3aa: CASSEGDSRNYGYTF
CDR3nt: TGTGCCAGCAGCGAAGGGGATTCGCGGAACTATGGCTACACCTTC

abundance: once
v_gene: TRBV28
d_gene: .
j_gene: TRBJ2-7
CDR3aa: CASNGGTLAYEQYF
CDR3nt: TGTGCCAGCAACGGGGGAACACTTGCCTACGAGCAGTACTTC

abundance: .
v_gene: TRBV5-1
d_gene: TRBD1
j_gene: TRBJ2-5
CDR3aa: CASSQQGVQETQYF
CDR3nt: TGCGCCAGCAGCCAGCAGGGGGTTCAAGAGACCCAGTACTTC

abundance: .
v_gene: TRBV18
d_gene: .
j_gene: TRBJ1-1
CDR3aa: CASSPFEQGIYRSNTEAFF
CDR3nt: TGTGCCAGCTCCCCCTTTGAGCAGGGGATATACCGGTCGAACACTGAAGCTTTCTTT

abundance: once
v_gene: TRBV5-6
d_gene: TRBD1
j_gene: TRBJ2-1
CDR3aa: CASSWGQGESNEQFF
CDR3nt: TGTGCCAGCAGCTGGGGACAGGGGGAATCTAATGAGCAGTTCTTC

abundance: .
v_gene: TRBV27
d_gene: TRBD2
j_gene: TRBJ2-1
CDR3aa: CASSSTGGSLLTYNEQFF
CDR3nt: TGTGCCAGCAGTTCAACGGGAGGGAGCTTACTGACCTACAATGAGCAGTTCTTC

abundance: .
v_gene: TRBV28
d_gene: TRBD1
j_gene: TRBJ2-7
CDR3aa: CASSLIGRGKYEQYF
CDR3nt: TGTGCCAGCAGTTTAATAGGCAGGGGGAAGTACGAGCAGTACTTC

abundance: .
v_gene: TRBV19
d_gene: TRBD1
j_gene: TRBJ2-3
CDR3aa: CASSRRGQGVTDTQYF
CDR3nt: TGTGCCAGTAGTCGCCGAGGACAGGGGGTAACAGATACGCAGTATTTT

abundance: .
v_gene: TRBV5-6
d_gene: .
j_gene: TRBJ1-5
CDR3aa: CASSSRRDDSNQPQHF
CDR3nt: TGTGCCAGCAGCAGCCGACGGGATGATAGCAATCAGCCCCAGCATTTT

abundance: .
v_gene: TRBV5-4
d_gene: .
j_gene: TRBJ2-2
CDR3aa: CASSSGRANTGELFF
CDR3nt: TGTGCCAGCAGCTCCGGGAGAGCGAACACCGGGGAGCTGTTTTTT

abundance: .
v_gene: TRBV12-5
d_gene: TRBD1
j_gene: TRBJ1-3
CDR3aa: CASGPDRLSFSGNTIYF
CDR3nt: TGTGCTAGTGGCCCGGACAGGTTATCTTTCAGTGGAAACACCATATATTTT

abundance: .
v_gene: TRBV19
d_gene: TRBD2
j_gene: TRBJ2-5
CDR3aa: CANTDSGGLETQYF
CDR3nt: TGTGCCAACACTGATAGCGGGGGGCTAGAGACCCAGTACTTC

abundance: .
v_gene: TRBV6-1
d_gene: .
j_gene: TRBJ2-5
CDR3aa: CASGHLQETQYF
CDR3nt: TGTGCCAGCGGACACCTCCAAGAGACCCAGTACTTC

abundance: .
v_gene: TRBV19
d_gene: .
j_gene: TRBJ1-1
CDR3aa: CASSIPGGRTEAFF
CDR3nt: TGTGCCAGTAGCATACCGGGGGGGAGGACTGAAGCTTTCTTT

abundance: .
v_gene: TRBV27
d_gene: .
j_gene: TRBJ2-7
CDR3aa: CASSLSVLDYEQYF
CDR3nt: TGTGCCAGCAGTTTATCGGTTCTAGACTACGAGCAGTACTTC

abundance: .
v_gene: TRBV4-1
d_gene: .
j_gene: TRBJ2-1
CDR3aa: CASSLQGQSSYNEQFF
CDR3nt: TGCGCCAGCAGCTTACAAGGACAGAGCTCCTACAATGAGCAGTTCTTC

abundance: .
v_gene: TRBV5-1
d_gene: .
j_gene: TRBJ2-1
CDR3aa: CASSLRPREDYYNEQFF
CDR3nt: TGCGCCAGCAGCTTGAGACCCAGGGAGGATTACTACAATGAGCAGTTCTTC

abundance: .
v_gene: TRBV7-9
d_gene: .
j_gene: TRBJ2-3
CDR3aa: CASSSPEGESTDTQYF
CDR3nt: TGTGCCAGCAGCTCCCCCGAGGGGGAGAGCACAGATACGCAGTATTTT

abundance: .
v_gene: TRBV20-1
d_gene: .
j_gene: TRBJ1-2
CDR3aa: CSGGEGVGYTF
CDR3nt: TGCAGTGGCGGGGAAGGTGTTGGCTACACCTTC

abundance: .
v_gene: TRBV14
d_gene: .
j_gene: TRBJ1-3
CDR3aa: CASSPTHIYSGNTIYF
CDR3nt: TGTGCCAGCAGCCCAACACATATATACTCTGGAAACACCATATATTTT

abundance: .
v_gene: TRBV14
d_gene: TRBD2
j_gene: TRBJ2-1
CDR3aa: CASSPLAGDAYNEQFF
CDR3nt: TGTGCCAGCAGCCCCTTAGCGGGAGACGCCTACAATGAGCAGTTCTTC

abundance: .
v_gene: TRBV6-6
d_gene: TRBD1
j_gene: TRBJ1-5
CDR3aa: CASSYPDRGNNQPQHF
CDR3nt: TGTGCCAGCAGTTACCCCGACAGGGGCAACAATCAGCCCCAGCATTTT

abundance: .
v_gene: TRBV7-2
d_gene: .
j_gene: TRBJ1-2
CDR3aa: CASSLIRGTNYGYTF
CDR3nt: TGTGCCAGCAGCTTAATACGGGGAACCAACTATGGCTACACCTTC

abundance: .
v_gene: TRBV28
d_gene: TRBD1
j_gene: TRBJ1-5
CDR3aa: CASIEDRVGNQPQHF
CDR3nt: TGTGCCAGCATCGAGGACAGGGTGGGAAATCAGCCCCAGCATTTT

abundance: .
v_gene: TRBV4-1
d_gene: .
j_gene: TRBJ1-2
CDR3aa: CASSQDGGGGYTF
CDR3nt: TGCGCCAGCAGCCAAGATGGTGGGGGGGGCTACACCTTC

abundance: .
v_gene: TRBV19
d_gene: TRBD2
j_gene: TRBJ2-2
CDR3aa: CASSMVAGGTGELFF
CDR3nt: TGTGCCAGTAGTATGGTAGCGGGAGGCACCGGGGAGCTGTTTTTT

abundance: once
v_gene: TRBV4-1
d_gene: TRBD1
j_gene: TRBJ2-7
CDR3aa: CASSQNRGRGSYEQYF
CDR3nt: TGCGCCAGCAGCCAAAACAGGGGTAGGGGATCCTACGAGCAGTACTTC

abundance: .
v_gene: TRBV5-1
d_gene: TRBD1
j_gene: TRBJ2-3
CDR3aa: CASSVGTASTDTQYF
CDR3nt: TGCGCCAGCAGCGTTGGGACAGCTAGCACAGATACGCAGTATTTT

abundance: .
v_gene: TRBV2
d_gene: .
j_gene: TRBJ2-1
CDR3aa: CASSEEGGSYNEQFF
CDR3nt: TGTGCCAGCAGTGAGGAGGGGGGGTCCTACAATGAGCAGTTCTTC

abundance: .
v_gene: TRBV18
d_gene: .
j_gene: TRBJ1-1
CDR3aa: CASSEGQNTEAFF
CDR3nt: TGTGCCAGCTCAGAGGGACAGAACACTGAAGCTTTCTTT

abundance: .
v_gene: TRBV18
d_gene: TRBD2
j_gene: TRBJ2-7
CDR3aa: CASEREDDYEQYF
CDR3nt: TGTGCCAGCGAGCGGGAGGACGACTACGAGCAGTACTTC

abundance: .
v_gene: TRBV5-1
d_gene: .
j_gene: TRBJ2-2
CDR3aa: CASSLRGNTGELFF
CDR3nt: TGCGCCAGCAGCTTAAGGGGGAACACCGGGGAGCTGTTTTTT

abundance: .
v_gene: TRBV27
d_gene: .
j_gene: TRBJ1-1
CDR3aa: CASRTRETGNTEAFF
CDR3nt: TGTGCCAGCAGAACCCGAGAGACGGGGAACACTGAAGCTTTCTTT

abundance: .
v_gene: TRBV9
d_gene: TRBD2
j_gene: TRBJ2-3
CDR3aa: CASSVEGLAVTDTQYF
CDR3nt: TGTGCCAGCAGCGTAGAAGGGCTAGCGGTCACAGATACGCAGTATTTT

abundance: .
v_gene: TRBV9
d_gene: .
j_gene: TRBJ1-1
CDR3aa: CASSRTLNTEAFF
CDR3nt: TGTGCCAGCAGCCGAACATTGAACACTGAAGCTTTCTTT

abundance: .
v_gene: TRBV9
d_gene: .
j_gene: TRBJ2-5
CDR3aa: CASSVLGGAFETQYF
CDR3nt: TGTGCCAGCAGCGTGTTGGGGGGGGCTTTCGAGACCCAGTACTTC

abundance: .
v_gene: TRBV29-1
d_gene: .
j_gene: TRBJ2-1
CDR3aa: CSVERSGTDNEQFF
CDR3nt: TGCAGCGTTGAAAGGTCAGGAACAGACAATGAGCAGTTCTTC

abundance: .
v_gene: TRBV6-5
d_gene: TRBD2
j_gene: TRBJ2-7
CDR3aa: CASSYGGTSGEQYF
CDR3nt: TGTGCCAGCAGTTACGGGGGGACTAGTGGCGAGCAGTACTTC

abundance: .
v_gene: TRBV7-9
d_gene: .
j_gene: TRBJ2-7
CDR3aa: CASSLDAGQGHF
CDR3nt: TGTGCCAGCAGCTTAGATGCGGGGCAGGGCCACTTC

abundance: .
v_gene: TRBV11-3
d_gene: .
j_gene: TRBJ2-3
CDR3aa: CASSFWDTYTDTQYF
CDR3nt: TGTGCCAGCAGCTTTTGGGACACCTACACAGATACGCAGTATTTT

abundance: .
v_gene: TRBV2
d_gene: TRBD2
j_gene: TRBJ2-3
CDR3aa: CASSSGGATDTQYF
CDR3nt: TGTGCCAGCAGTAGCGGGGGGGCCACAGATACGCAGTATTTT

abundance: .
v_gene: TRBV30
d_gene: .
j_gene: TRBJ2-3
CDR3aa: CAWTGSSTDTQYF
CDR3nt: TGTGCCTGGACGGGTTCTAGCACAGATACGCAGTATTTT

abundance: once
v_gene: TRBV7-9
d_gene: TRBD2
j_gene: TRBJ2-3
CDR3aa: CALVRTSGGTTDTQYF
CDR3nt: TGTGCCCTCGTAAGGACTAGCGGGGGAACCACAGATACGCAGTATTTT

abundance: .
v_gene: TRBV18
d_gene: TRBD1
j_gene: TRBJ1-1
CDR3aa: CASSPPRQGALNTEAFF
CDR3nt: TGTGCCAGCTCACCACCGAGGCAGGGGGCCTTAAACACTGAAGCTTTCTTT